Presented here are 29 T cell receptor beta chains from one specimen sequenced in a study of T cells in women clearing cervical HPV infection. TCRdb's table, derived via immunoSEQ multiplex PCR, lists solely in-frame clones and lacks some. In total, the table holds approximately 35,000 clones. Sequenced: blood buffy coat. The source is a woman between 18 and 70 years old with a cervical HPV16 infection that either progressed to CIN3+ or cleared (not recorded which).

A word on this clone: The read terminates 3 residues ahead of where the CDR3 ends, so the germline J gene completes it. This rearrangement joins TRBV5-1 to TRBJ2-1; TRBD2 might be the D (5 bases). The V and J ends lost 0 bases and 7 bases respectively, with 11 bases between them. Germline V lookup: CDR1 SGHRS, CDR2 YFSETQ. The CDR3 has 14 residues. Incomplete CDR3 DNA: TGCGCCAGCAGCTTGGTTCCGGGGATGAATGAG. It translates to CASSLVPGMNE. The whole CDR3 protein reads CASSLVPGMNEQFF.

A remark on this clone: The CDR3 end is not reached by the read, which stops 3 residues before it; the germline J gene fills it in. The genes are TRBV5-1 and TRBJ2-4; 9 bases are shared with TRBD1. CDR3 length equals 17 residues. Germline CDR1 is SGHRS and CDR2 is YFSETQ. The CDR3 sequence: CASSLDGGTGTNYGQYF. CDR3 bases read: TGCGCCAGCAGCTTGGACGGAGGGACAGGGACTAACTATGGT.

About this clone: Read data end 3 residues before the CDR3 end; the end is taken from the germline J gene. V and J are TRBV29-1 and TRBJ2-1; TRBD2 aligns across 11 bases. CDR1 is SQVTM, CDR2 ANQGSEA, per germline. J lost 5 bases, V lost 1 base, and 13 bases had no gene match. The CDR3 has 18 residues. CDR3 DNA, as far as it was read: TGCAGCGTTGAAGCTAGCGGGGGGCGGTTCGGTCCCCACAATGAG. Translated: CSVEASGGRFGPHNE. The full-length CDR3 reads as CSVEASGGRFGPHNEQFF.

To note about this clone: The CDR3 goes on 3 residues after the read ends, and that part is filled in from the germline J gene. The chain links TRBV25-1 to TRBJ1-5, with D possibly being TRBD1 (6 bases). Germline V gives CDR1 MGHDK, CDR2 SYGVNS. V lost 4 bases and J 1 base, leaving 11 bases between the germline ends. This CDR3 is built from 15 residues. The CDR3 bases that were read are TGTGCCAGCAGTGGGGGACATCTAAGCAATCAGCCC. This sequence encodes CASSGGHLSNQP. In full, the CDR3 is CASSGGHLSNQPQHF.

Details on this clone: The CDR3 end lies 3 residues beyond the end of the read and is filled in from the germline J gene. V is TRBV7-2 and J is TRBJ2-1, with 11 bases fitting TRBD2. Germline lookup yields CDR1 SGHTA and CDR2 FQGNSA. Germline trimming cut 2 bases from V and 8 bases from J; bases unmatched to any gene: 5. The CDR3 has 15 residues. CDR3 bases read: TGTGCCAGCAGCTTAAGTACTAGCGGGGGCTATGAG. This encodes CASSLSTSGGYE. The entire CDR3 protein reads CASSLSTSGGYEQFF.

Comment on this clone: Coverage ceases 3 residues before the CDR3 finishes, and the germline J gene fills in the end. The chain joins TRBV20-1 to TRBJ2-2; D possibly corresponds to TRBD1 (6 bases). Germline V gene data show CDR1 as DFQATT and CDR2 as SNEGSKA (reference sequence). CDR3 length equals 16 residues. Deletions cut 2 bases from V and 3 bases from J, with 16 bases between. CDR3 amino acids: CSARNLGAGDTGELFF. Incomplete CDR3 DNA: TGCAGTGCTAGAAATCTTGGGGCAGGGGACACCGGGGAG.

The CDR3 region is CASSLEQIYNEQFF. Partial CDR3 DNA: TGCGCCAGCAGCTTGGAACAGATCTACAATGAG. V and J are TRBV5-1 and TRBJ2-1; unclear D gene. With the read ending 3 residues before the CDR3 end, the germline J gene is used to fill in that end. V lost 0 bases and J lost 3, with 7 bases in between. The CDR3 contains 14 residues. Germline loops: CDR1 SGHRS, CDR2 YFSETQ.

As regards this clone: Sequencing ends 3 residues short of the CDR3 end; the germline J gene provides the rest. The V and J genes are TRBV5-8 and TRBJ2-7; D perhaps matches TRBD2 (6 bases). The germline V gene encodes CDR1 SGHTS and CDR2 YDEGEE. V was shortened by 0 bases and J by 0 bases, with 10 bases between the two germline ends. CDR3 length equals 15 residues. The CDR3 protein is CASSLGDSSSYEQYF. CDR3 DNA (partial): TGTGCCAGCAGCTTGGGGGACTCCAGCTCCTACGAG.

On this clone itself: The sequenced fragment ends 3 residues before the CDR3 boundary, so the rest is inferred from the germline J gene. The chain recombines TRBV5-1 with TRBJ2-3; no firm D call. The V gene lost 0 bases and the J gene lost 1 base, with 9 bases spanning the gap. This CDR3 region has 15 residues. From germline, CDR1 is SGHRS and CDR2 YFSETQ. CDR3 loop: CASSLDPGRTDTQYF. The DNA read from the CDR3 is TGCGCCAGCAGCTTGGATCCGGGTCGCACAGATACG. The entire variable domain, with the rest obtained from reference TRBV5-1 and TRBJ2-3, is as follows: KAGVTQTPRYLIKTRGQQVTLSCSPISGHRSVSWYQQTPGQGLQFLFEYFSETQRNKGNFPGRFSGRQFSNSRSEMNVSTLELGDSALYLCASSLDPGRTDTQYFGPGTRLTVL.

About this clone: The CDR3 goes on 3 residues after the read ends, and that part is filled in from the germline J gene. This chain connects TRBV27 to TRBJ2-5; the D gene is possibly TRBD2 (6 bases). The CDR3 sequence is 14 residues long. V was pared by 7 bases and J by 5 bases, with 17 bases between. The germline V gene has CDR1 MNHEY and CDR2 SMNVEV (reference sequence). Incomplete CDR3 DNA: TGTGCCAGCACCCCTACGGCTAGCGTGGAGACC. This encodes CASTPTASVET. The whole CDR3 region reads CASTPTASVETQYF.

Details on this clone: Read sequence stops 3 residues before the CDR3 end, and the germline J gene provides the missing end. The chain carries TRBV7-9 and TRBJ1-2; a weak D match, TRBD1 (5 bases). The V gene's germline CDR1 is SEHNR and CDR2 FQNEAQ (reference sequence). This CDR3 has 15 amino acids. The CDR3 DNA, read in part, is TGTGCCAGCAGCCCGCGGGGGATGGCCAAAAACATC. This codes for CASSPRGMAKNI. The CDR3 in its entirety is CASSPRGMAKNIYTF.

Concerning this clone itself: One junction end does not reproduce the germline sequence, and a read error may be involved. The read is 3 residues too short to cover the CDR3 end, so that end is filled in from the germline J gene. Different DNA sequences within this sample yield the same CDR3. This chain links TRBV19 with TRBJ1-3; 8 nucleotides line up with TRBD1. CDR3 length equals 14 residues. Germline CDR1 reads LNHDA; CDR2 reads SQIVND (reference sequence). CDR3 sequence reads: CASSPGQALNTIYF. The part of the CDR3 DNA that was read is TGTGCCAGTAGTCCGGGACAGGCCCTGAACACA. Using reference TRBV19 and TRBJ1-3 for the parts outside the CDR3, the full variable domain is DGGITQSPKYLFRKEGQNVTLSCEQNLNHDAMYWYRQDPGQGLRLIYYSQIVNDFQKGDIAEGYSVSREKKESFPLTVTSAQKNPTAFYLCASSPGQALNTIYFGEGSWLTVV.

The CDR3 here is CASFATRGARDNDYTF. The sequenced CDR3 bases are TGTGCCAGCTTCGCCACCCGGGGGGCTCGGGACAATGAC. The chain joins TRBV18 to TRBJ1-2, with a possible D match to TRBD1 (6 bases). With the read ending 3 residues before the CDR3 end, the germline J gene is used to fill in that end. The CDR3 is 16 residues long. Germline CDR1 reads KGHSH; CDR2 reads LQKENI.

Notes on this clone: The read gets to within 3 residues of the CDR3 end, and the germline J gene fills in the rest. This chain links TRBV20-1 with TRBJ2-7; D gene ambiguous. The V end was cut by 3 bases, the J end by 1 base, with 13 bases between. Germline V gene data show CDR1 as DFQATT and CDR2 as SNEGSKA (reference sequence). This CDR3 has 14 amino acids. CDR3 sequence reads: CSARPTGLSYEQYF. CDR3 DNA, as far as it was read: TGCAGTGCTAGGCCGACTGGCCTTTCCTACGAG.

A word on this clone: The CDR3 extends 3 residues past the end of the read, so its final part is completed from the germline J gene. The chain combines TRBV11-2 with TRBJ2-6, with a possible D match to TRBD1 (6 bases). The CDR3 spans 15 residues. Trimming pared 7 bases from V and 0 bases from J, leaving 10 bases between. Germline-derived CDR1 and CDR2 are SGHAT and FQNNGV. CDR3 bases read: TGTGCCAGCATCCTCAGGGGCTCTGGGGCCAACGTC. Translating it yields CASILRGSGANV. The full CDR3 is CASILRGSGANVLTF.

As to this clone: The read falls 3 residues short of the CDR3 end, and the missing part is taken from the germline J gene. V and J are TRBV28 and TRBJ1-1; TRBD1 matches at 12 bases. The CDR3 is made up of 17 amino acids. Germline V CDR1 and CDR2: MDHEN, SYDVKM. Trimming at V came to 6 bases and at J to 4 bases, leaving 12 bases not matched to a gene. The sequenced CDR3 bases are TGTGCCAGCAGAGGGACAGGGGGCGAGTGGGGGGCCACTGAA. It codes for CASRGTGGEWGATE. The whole CDR3 reads CASRGTGGEWGATEAFF.

In the case of this clone: The missing CDR3 end, 3 residues past where the read stops, is filled in from the germline J gene. The chain links TRBV19 to TRBJ2-2; the match to TRBD1 covers 9 bases. The CDR3 is made up of 15 amino acids. In germline, CDR1 is LNHDA, CDR2 SQIVND (reference sequence). The CDR3 region is CASKPGQGESSPLFF. The CDR3 bases that were read are TGTGCCAGTAAGCCGGGACAGGGCGAAAGTTCACCG.

Worth noting for this clone: The read terminates 3 residues before the CDR3 end, so the remaining end is supplied by the germline J gene. The V and J genes are TRBV20-1 and TRBJ2-7; perhaps TRBD2 as D (6 bases). Trimming took 1 base from V and 0 from J, leaving 10 bases between them. The germline gives CDR1 DFQATT, CDR2 SNEGSKA (reference sequence). The CDR3 is 14 amino acids. The CDR3: CSARGRDFSYEQYF. CDR3 bases read: TGCAGTGCTAGAGGGCGGGACTTCTCCTACGAG.

Notes on this clone: The CDR3 goes on 3 residues after the read ends, and that part is filled in from the germline J gene. This chain joins TRBV29-1 and TRBJ1-1; 7 positions match TRBD1. Germline V gives CDR1 SQVTM, CDR2 ANQGSEA. With 5 bases clipped from V and 1 base from J, the junction kept 13 bases outside the gene matches. The length of the CDR3 is 16 residues. The sequenced CDR3 bases are TGCAGCGTTAACGGGGGCCCTAGGACAGGGAACACTGAA. It specifies CSVNGGPRTGNTE. The complete CDR3 protein is CSVNGGPRTGNTEAFF.

Comment on this clone: The read stops 3 residues short of the end of the CDR3; the missing end is completed from the germline J gene. The V and J genes are TRBV11-2 and TRBJ2-7; 7 bases line up with TRBD1. V lost 1 base to trimming and J lost 3 bases; unmatched junction nucleotides: 3. This CDR3 spans 14 amino acids. The germline CDR1 and CDR2 sequences are SGHAT and FQNNGV. The chain's CDR3 is CASSLADRVYEQYF. The CDR3 bases that were read are TGTGCCAGCAGCTTAGCAGACAGGGTCTACGAG.

Points on this clone: The read terminates 3 residues before the CDR3 end, so the remaining end is supplied by the germline J gene. V and J are TRBV28 and TRBJ2-7, with D possibly being TRBD1 (5 bases). This CDR3 has 16 amino acids. The germline V gene encodes CDR1 MDHEN and CDR2 SYDVKM. The ends were cut back, 4 bases at V and 5 bases at J, with 21 bases in the middle. The part of the CDR3 DNA that was read is TGTGCCAGCAGTTACCCCCCGGACACTCTAGAGAACGAG. Residues: CASSYPPDTLENE. In full, the CDR3 reads CASSYPPDTLENEQYF.

On this clone: The read ends 3 residues early relative to the CDR3; the germline J gene fills the gap. This chain joins TRBV20-1 and TRBJ1-2; TRBD1 matches 7 bases. Per the germline V gene, CDR1 is DFQATT and CDR2 is SNEGSKA (reference sequence). The CDR3 loop spans 14 amino acids. The ends lost 5 bases at V and 3 bases at J; junction bases unmatched: 9. The part of the CDR3 DNA that was read is TGCAGTGCTGGGGTTGGAGGGGGCGACTATGGC. It encodes CSAGVGGGDYG. In full, the CDR3 is CSAGVGGGDYGYTF.

Concerning this clone itself: The CDR3 end falls 3 residues outside the read, so it is completed with the germline J gene. This chain links TRBV6-2 or TRBV6-3 with TRBJ2-3, with TRBD2 identical over 10 bases. Germline CDR1 is MNHEY and CDR2 is SVGEGT. The CDR3 runs 15 residues. Incomplete CDR3 DNA: TGTGCCAGCAGTTACTGGACTAGCGGCGGGGAGACG. Translating gives CASSYWTSGGET. The whole CDR3 is CASSYWTSGGETQYF.

In regard to this clone: The read ends 3 residues early relative to the CDR3; the germline J gene fills the gap. J is TRBJ2-1 and V is TRBV5-8, with a possible D match to TRBD1 (6 bases). The V and J ends lost 1 base and 5 bases respectively, with 13 bases between them. The length of the CDR3 is 15 residues. Germline V gives CDR1 SGHTS, CDR2 YDEGEE. CDR3 DNA (partial): TGTGCCAGCAGCTTGTTGGGACAAGGGAACAATGAG. As protein: CASSLLGQGNNE. The complete CDR3 protein is CASSLLGQGNNEQFF. The full variable domain, completed using reference TRBV5-8 and TRBJ2-1, is EAGVTQSPTHLIKTRGQQATLRCSPISGHTSVYWYQQALGLGLQFLLWYDEGEERNRGNFPPRFSGRQFPNYSSELNVNALELEDSALYLCASSLLGQGNNEQFFGPGTRLTVL.

Notes on this clone: With the read ending 3 residues before the CDR3 end, the germline J gene is used to fill in that end. The rearrangement uses TRBV12-3 or TRBV12-4 and TRBJ2-5; D not certain. The CDR3 has 13 residues. With 3 bases removed from V and 5 bases from J, the gap between germline ends came to 10 bases. The CDR3 DNA, read in part, is TGTGCCAGCAGTTTTTATGCACAGGAGACC. Translated: CASSFYAQET. The CDR3 in its entirety is CASSFYAQETQYF.

The part of the CDR3 DNA that was read is TGCAGTGCTAGAACCAGGGTGAACTACGAG. Translated, it gives CSARTRVNYE. The whole CDR3 sequence reads CSARTRVNYEQYF. This chain links TRBV20-1 with TRBJ2-7, with TRBD1 as a possible D gene (5 bases). The CDR3 goes on 3 residues after the read ends, and that part is filled in from the germline J gene. Trimming left V 2 bases short and J 3 bases short, with 11 bases between. This CDR3 has 13 residues. The germline CDR1 and CDR2 sequences are DFQATT and SNEGSKA (reference sequence).

Comments on this clone: Read sequence stops 3 residues before the CDR3 end, and the germline J gene provides the missing end. The chain uses TRBV2 and TRBJ2-7; 11 nucleotides align to TRBD1. After removal of 2 bases from V and 6 bases from J, the junction contained 6 bases not matched to a gene. The CDR3 length is 15 residues. From germline, CDR1 is SNHLY and CDR2 FYNNEI. CDR3 DNA (partial): TGTGCCAGCAGTGAACGTGGGACAGGGGGTACCGAG. It translates to CASSERGTGGTE. The full-length CDR3 reads as CASSERGTGGTEQYF.

Notes on this clone: The read falls 3 residues short of the CDR3 end, and the missing part is taken from the germline J gene. The same CDR3 arises from other DNA sequences in this sample as well. This chain uses TRBV19 with TRBJ1-3; a weak D match, TRBD1 (6 bases). This CDR3 contains 11 residues. The V end was cut by 11 bases, the J end by 2 bases, with 7 bases between. Germline V gives CDR1 LNHDA, CDR2 SQIVND (reference sequence). The sequenced CDR3 bases are TGTGCCGCAGGGGCTGGAAACACC. This encodes CAAGAGNT. The complete CDR3 reads CAAGAGNTIYF. The whole variable domain, filled in from reference TRBV19 and TRBJ1-3, reads DGGITQSPKYLFRKEGQNVTLSCEQNLNHDAMYWYRQDPGQGLRLIYYSQIVNDFQKGDIAEGYSVSREKKESFPLTVTSAQKNPTAFYLCAAGAGNTIYFGEGSWLTVV.

To note about this clone: The read ends 3 residues early relative to the CDR3; the germline J gene fills the gap. In the same sample, other DNA sequences code for this CDR3. The rearrangement uses TRBV18 and TRBJ1-2; D is possibly TRBD1 (5 bases). From germline, CDR1 is KGHSH and CDR2 LQKENI. CDR3 length: 14 residues. The CDR3 DNA, read in part, is TGTGCCAGCTCAAGTGGGCAGGGAACAGATACC. This encodes CASSSGQGTDT. The whole CDR3 protein is CASSSGQGTDTYTF.